This TCR beta chain was recovered during a study of T cell repertoires in cytomegalovirus infection. Study background: CMV infection together with matching HLA type was indicated by public TCR beta signatures.

Ten or more counts support this clonotype. The antigen remains undetermined. TCRdb processed the reads anew with MiXCR; each CDR3 protein has one entry. Here the sample spans roughly 230,000 distinct CDR3 sequences, roughly 23% being singletons. Broader study findings: The cumulative frequency of public TCR beta families identified carriers of CMV plus the relevant HLA. Dominant in the ex vivo response were TCR beta clonotypes restricted by HLA-C and specific for CMV.

Trimming removed 10 bases from V and 0 bases from J, with 17 bases in between. CDR1 is ENHRY and CDR2 is SYGVKD in the germline V gene. This CDR3 is 15 amino acids long. The sequence was collected from a human donor in good health (CMV status not recorded). Some clones in this sample may be carry-over from other donors' samples. The specimen sequenced was CD8+ T cells from PBMCs. This rearrangement joins TRBV10-3 to TRBJ2-3; D may be TRBD1 (6 bases). CDR3 protein: CATAGATISTDTQYF. In DNA, the CDR3 is TGTGCCACCGCAGGGGCCACTATTAGCACAGATACGCAGTATTTT.